A single sample gave rise to the 7 T cell receptor beta chains below, sequenced in a study of cytomegalovirus exposure and HLA in healthy donors. Primers: 60 Vbeta forward and 13 Jbeta reverse. Assay: immunoSEQ multiplex PCR; the TCRdb copy retains only in-frame clones and omits some. The repertoire includes about 190,000 clones, roughly 87% of them detected once, and 1.5% to 2% sits in the top ten. Sequenced: PBMCs. These receptors were obtained from a man aged 50 to 60 in good health and CMV-seronegative.

The chain couples TRBV7-8 to TRBJ2-3; TRBD2 matches at 13 bases. Germline V gene lookup returns CDR1 SGHVS and CDR2 FQNEAQ. The V segment lost 4 bases and the J segment 5 bases; nucleotides outside the gene matches: 6. The CDR3 has 16 amino acids. For the CDR3, the DNA is TGTGCCAGCAGCTCCCGGACTAGCGGGAGTAAAGATACGCAGTATTTT. Residues: CASSSRTSGSKDTQYF.

The chain employs TRBV7-2 and TRBJ1-1, with TRBD1 identical over 7 bases. The CDR3 has 16 amino acids. Germline assignment: CDR1 SGHTA and CDR2 FQGNSA. J was trimmed by 2 bases and V by 5 bases; bases with no gene match: 11. The CDR3 loop is CASSPLDRLRNTEAFF. For the CDR3, the DNA is TGTGCCAGCAGCCCCCTGGACAGGTTAAGAAACACTGAAGCTTTCTTT.

The chain joins TRBV28 to TRBJ2-7; D is perhaps TRBD2 (6 bases). The V end was cut by 10 bases, the J end by 7 bases, with 26 bases between. The CDR3 covers 15 residues. Germline-derived CDR1 and CDR2 are MDHEN and SYDVKM. CDR3 loop: CATIQEGRGTWEQYF. CDR3 nucleotide sequence: TGTGCCACCATTCAGGAAGGCCGGGGGACCTGGGAGCAGTACTTC.

V and J are TRBV7-2 and TRBJ2-5, with TRBD2 identical over 9 bases. The J call is doubtful: the DNA matches TRBJ2-7 better. The V gene's germline CDR1 is SGHTA and CDR2 FQGNSA. The CDR3 spans 18 residues. CDR3 nucleotides: TGTGCCAGCAGCCGCGCGAGGGAGGCTAGCGGGACCTCCTACGAGCAGTACTTC. Translating gives CASSRAREASGTSYEQYF.

The chain has TRBV10-1 and TRBJ2-5; no definite D call. The assigned J gene may be wrong: the sequence end matches TRBJ2-7 better. Germline V gene data show CDR1 as WNHNN and CDR2 as SYGVQD (reference sequence). The CDR3 is made up of 14 amino acids. CDR3 in DNA: TGCGCCAGCAGTTCCCCGTCAAGCTCCTACGAGCAGTACTTC. Encoded protein: CASSSPSSSYEQYF.

The chain couples TRBV7-3 to TRBJ2-3, with 9 bases that match TRBD2. There are 15 residues in the CDR3. The germline V gene has CDR1 SGHTA and CDR2 FQGTGA. The V segment lost 5 bases and the J segment 3 bases; nucleotides outside the gene matches: 6. CDR3 nucleotides: TGTGCCAGCAGCGTAGCGGGAGTTAGAACAGATACGCAGTATTTT. Residues: CASSVAGVRTDTQYF.

This chain connects TRBV5-1 to TRBJ2-7; 11 nucleotides line up with TRBD2. Germline CDR1 is SGHRS and CDR2 is YFSETQ. Trimming removed 0 bases from V and 3 bases from J; junction bases left unmatched: 2. This CDR3 region has 15 residues. CDR3 sequence reads: CASSLGGTSGYEQYF. As DNA, the CDR3 is TGCGCCAGCAGCTTGGGAGGGACTAGCGGCTACGAGCAGTACTTC.